These T cell receptor beta chains were read from a single sample in a study of T cell changes during pregnancy in multiple sclerosis. The data were produced by immunoSEQ multiplex PCR, yet TCRdb's version contains in-frame clones alone and is incomplete. Of approximately 90,000 clones detected, 85% to 95% appear once; the ten largest clones hold 2% to 2.5%. This specimen was peripheral blood, taken after pregnancy. All receptors come from a female donor with multiple sclerosis, enrolled in a pregnancy study. Both conserved end residues are part of each CDR3. Fields, in order: D gene, V gene, clone size, J gene, CDR3 DNA, CDR3 protein. The D gene is left open where the match is weak. Not every row has a clone size; where given, it reads once, few, many or a size class.

D: TRBD1
V: TRBV4-3
size: .
J: TRBJ2-2
DNA: TGCGCCAGCAGCCAACGACAGGGGGCGTCGGCCGGGGAGCTGTTTTTT
CDR3: CASSQRQGASAGELFF

D: .
V: TRBV18
size: once
J: TRBJ1-1
DNA: TGTGCCAGCTCACCACCGACAGGAACTTCTGAAGCTTTCTTT
CDR3: CASSPPTGTSEAFF

D: .
V: TRBV7-2
size: few
J: TRBJ1-5
DNA: TGTGCCAGCAGCCTTGGGGGACGGGGGTATAGCAATCAGCCCCAGCATTTT
CDR3: CASSLGGRGYSNQPQHF

D: .
V: TRBV30
size: .
J: TRBJ1-2
DNA: TGTGCCTGGAGTCAATGGGGCAGGGGACGGGGCTACACCTTC
CDR3: CAWSQWGRGRGYTF

D: TRBD2
V: TRBV5-1
size: .
J: TRBJ2-3
DNA: TGCGCCAGCAGCTCCATGGGGGGGGAGACTCGGACAGATACGCAGTATTTT
CDR3: CASSSMGGETRTDTQYF

D: TRBD1
V: TRBV10-1
size: .
J: TRBJ1-2
DNA: TGCGCCAACCCGGTAGACAGGGAGAGTGGAGGCTACACCTTC
CDR3: CANPVDRESGGYTF

D: .
V: TRBV5-1
size: .
J: TRBJ1-4
DNA: TGCGCCAGCAGCTTGGGGCAGTCTAATGAAAAACTGTTTTTT
CDR3: CASSLGQSNEKLFF

D: .
V: TRBV19
size: .
J: TRBJ1-1
DNA: TGTGCCAGTAGTCTATTAAACACTGAAGCTTTCTTT
CDR3: CASSLLNTEAFF

D: .
V: TRBV7-8
size: .
J: TRBJ1-1
DNA: TGTGCCAGCAGGGAGACAGAATTGAACACTGAAGCTTTCTTT
CDR3: CASRETELNTEAFF

D: .
V: TRBV28
size: once
J: TRBJ1-2
DNA: TGTGCCAGCAGTTTACCGGGGGGCGCAGGCTACACCTTC
CDR3: CASSLPGGAGYTF

D: TRBD1
V: TRBV19
size: .
J: TRBJ2-5
DNA: TGTGCCAGTCGGAGTGTACAGGGGGCTAGGGAGACCCAGTACTTC
CDR3: CASRSVQGARETQYF

D: .
V: TRBV11-1
size: .
J: TRBJ2-2
DNA: TGTGCCAGCAGCTTAGGCATTGCGGGCGGGGAGCTGTTTTTT
CDR3: CASSLGIAGGELFF

D: .
V: TRBV21-1
size: .
J: TRBJ1-3
DNA: TGTGCCACCCCGTTCGTCAACGACGGGCCAGGGGCCACCATATATTTT
CDR3: CATPFVNDGPGATIYF

D: .
V: TRBV25-1
size: .
J: TRBJ2-7
DNA: TGTGCCAGCCTCCCACTTGGAGGCCTCGAGCAGTACTTC
CDR3: CASLPLGGLEQYF

D: .
V: TRBV7-9
size: .
J: TRBJ2-3
DNA: TGTGCCAGCAGCTTAAGTGGAGACACAGATACGCAGTATTTT
CDR3: CASSLSGDTDTQYF

D: .
V: TRBV5-1
size: .
J: TRBJ1-1
DNA: TGCGCCAGCAGCTCTGAGCTTAACACTGAAGCTTTCTTT
CDR3: CASSSELNTEAFF

D: .
V: TRBV6-5
size: .
J: TRBJ1-6
DNA: TGTGCCAGCAGGACTTTCTCCTATAATTCACCCCTCCACTTT
CDR3: CASRTFSYNSPLHF

D: TRBD2
V: TRBV19
size: .
J: TRBJ2-3
DNA: TGTGCCAGTGGGCGGGGGGTCGGGACAGATACGCAGTATTTT
CDR3: CASGRGVGTDTQYF

D: TRBD2
V: TRBV30
size: .
J: TRBJ2-7
DNA: TGTGCCTGGAGTTCGGGCGGGAGCTCCTACGAGCAGTACTTC
CDR3: CAWSSGGSSYEQYF

D: .
V: TRBV29-1
size: .
J: TRBJ1-1
DNA: TGCAGCGTTGAACAGGGAAGGACGGGTGTGAACACTGAAGCTTTCTTT
CDR3: CSVEQGRTGVNTEAFF

D: TRBD1
V: TRBV27
size: few
J: TRBJ1-2
DNA: TGTGCCAGCAGTTCCCGACAGGGGTACTACACCTTC
CDR3: CASSSRQGYYTF

D: .
V: TRBV5-6
size: .
J: TRBJ2-7
DNA: TGTGCCAGCAGCCCGATTACAGTTTCCTACGAGCAGTACTTC
CDR3: CASSPITVSYEQYF

D: .
V: TRBV28
size: once
J: TRBJ1-1
DNA: TGTGCCAGCAGTCCCCCTGCGGGCTCCAGGAGGAACACTGAAGCTTTCTTT
CDR3: CASSPPAGSRRNTEAFF

D: TRBD1
V: TRBV27
size: .
J: TRBJ2-7
DNA: TGTGCCACCAGCATTAGGGACAGGGTAGACGAGCAGTACTTC
CDR3: CATSIRDRVDEQYF

D: .
V: TRBV7-9
size: .
J: TRBJ2-5
DNA: TGTGCCAGCAGCTTTAACCCCTCTCGGAGGGAGACCCAGTACTTC
CDR3: CASSFNPSRRETQYF

D: .
V: TRBV5-8
size: .
J: TRBJ1-2
DNA: TGTGCCAGCAGCAATAACTTTGACAGTCCTAACTATGGCTACACCTTC
CDR3: CASSNNFDSPNYGYTF

D: .
V: TRBV6-4
size: .
J: TRBJ2-4
DNA: TGTGCCAGCATCCGACGGCGGGACGAGGAAAACATTCAGTACTTC
CDR3: CASIRRRDEENIQYF

D: .
V: TRBV2
size: .
J: TRBJ2-1
DNA: TGTGCCAGCAGTGAATTTCGGGGGACCTACAATGAGCAGTTCTTC
CDR3: CASSEFRGTYNEQFF

D: .
V: TRBV7-2
size: .
J: TRBJ1-2
DNA: TGTGCCAGCAGCTTAGGAGGGTCGGCTCCGCAAACCTATGGCTACACCTTC
CDR3: CASSLGGSAPQTYGYTF

D: .
V: TRBV7-6
size: .
J: TRBJ2-1
DNA: TGTGCCAGCAGCCCTCGGACAGCCATCGGCAATGAGCAGTTCTTC
CDR3: CASSPRTAIGNEQFF

D: .
V: TRBV9
size: .
J: TRBJ1-5
DNA: TGTGCCAGCAGCGTAGGGCCAGGGAACAATCAGCCCCAGCATTTT
CDR3: CASSVGPGNNQPQHF

D: TRBD1
V: TRBV27
size: .
J: TRBJ2-4
DNA: TGTGCCAGCAGTCCACATACAGGGGTACTAGCCAAAAACATTCAGTACTTC
CDR3: CASSPHTGVLAKNIQYF

D: .
V: TRBV7-3
size: once
J: TRBJ1-1
DNA: TGTGCCAGCAGCCCCGCGGGGTCCACTGAAGCTTTCTTT
CDR3: CASSPAGSTEAFF

D: .
V: TRBV7-9
size: .
J: TRBJ2-1
DNA: TGTGCCAGCAGCTTAAGCGGCAGCTCCTACAATGAGCAGTTCTTC
CDR3: CASSLSGSSYNEQFF

D: .
V: TRBV13
size: .
J: TRBJ2-6
DNA: TGTGCCAGCAGCTTATCGAGGTTCTCTGGGGCCAACGTCCTGACTTTC
CDR3: CASSLSRFSGANVLTF

D: .
V: TRBV19
size: .
J: TRBJ2-3
DNA: TGTGCCAGTGCTACGGCGGAGAGCACAGATACGCAGTATTTT
CDR3: CASATAESTDTQYF

D: .
V: TRBV7-9
size: .
J: TRBJ2-1
DNA: TGTGCCAGCAGCTTTACAGCGGGTGCATACAATGAGCAGTTCTTC
CDR3: CASSFTAGAYNEQFF

D: TRBD2
V: TRBV5-1
size: .
J: TRBJ2-5
DNA: TGCGCCAGCCGCCCAGGACTAGCGGGGGGTCAAGAGACCCAGTACTTC
CDR3: CASRPGLAGGQETQYF

D: .
V: TRBV30
size: .
J: TRBJ1-1
DNA: TGTGCCTGGGTTTTGCACAGGGACGAAGCTTTCTTT
CDR3: CAWVLHRDEAFF

D: TRBD1
V: TRBV5-6
size: .
J: TRBJ2-3
DNA: TGTGCCAGCAGCCAAAGACAGGGGTGGAGCACAGATACGCAGTATTTT
CDR3: CASSQRQGWSTDTQYF

D: .
V: TRBV27
size: once
J: TRBJ2-3
DNA: TGTGCCAGCAGTTGGGGCAGCAGGGGAAGCACAGATACGCAGTATTTT
CDR3: CASSWGSRGSTDTQYF

D: TRBD2
V: TRBV4-2
size: .
J: TRBJ2-3
DNA: TGTGCCAGCAGCCCTTGGGGGGGAGAGAGGCAGTATTTT
CDR3: CASSPWGGERQYF

D: TRBD2
V: TRBV4-1
size: .
J: TRBJ2-1
DNA: TGCGCCAGCAGCCAAGAGCCGGGACTAGCGGTACTTTACAATGAGCAGTTCTTC
CDR3: CASSQEPGLAVLYNEQFF

D: .
V: TRBV19
size: .
J: TRBJ2-7
DNA: TGTGCCAGTAGTATACATGAAGGAGGAGGCTCCTACGAGCAGTACTTC
CDR3: CASSIHEGGGSYEQYF

D: .
V: TRBV4-3
size: .
J: TRBJ2-6
DNA: TGCGCCAGCAGCCCTCACGGGGGTAGCTCTGGGGCCAACGTCCTGACTTTC
CDR3: CASSPHGGSSGANVLTF

D: .
V: TRBV7-2
size: once
J: TRBJ1-6
DNA: TGTGCCAGCAGCCCAGGGTTTTATAATTCACCCCTCCACTTT
CDR3: CASSPGFYNSPLHF

D: TRBD1
V: TRBV6-6
size: .
J: TRBJ1-5
DNA: TGTGCCAGCACGGACAGGGGGACGGGGAATTTTCAGCCCCAGCATTTT
CDR3: CASTDRGTGNFQPQHF

D: TRBD1
V: TRBV2
size: .
J: TRBJ2-7
DNA: TGTGCCAGCCAGACAGGGGCTTCCTACGAGCAGTACTTC
CDR3: CASQTGASYEQYF

D: TRBD1
V: TRBV7-2
size: .
J: TRBJ2-3
DNA: TGTGCCAGCACCGGAACGGACAGGGGGCAAGATACGCAGTATTTT
CDR3: CASTGTDRGQDTQYF

D: TRBD1
V: TRBV4-2
size: .
J: TRBJ2-3
DNA: TGTGCCAGCAGCCATCGACAGGGGTCCTCCACAGATACGCAGTATTTT
CDR3: CASSHRQGSSTDTQYF

D: TRBD1
V: TRBV27
size: .
J: TRBJ2-7
DNA: TGTGCCAGCAGTGTCCGGGACAGGGGTCACGAGCAGTACTTC
CDR3: CASSVRDRGHEQYF

D: .
V: TRBV7-9
size: .
J: TRBJ1-4
DNA: TGTGCCAGCAGCGCCCGCCGGGATATCGGGGAAAAACTGTTTTTT
CDR3: CASSARRDIGEKLFF

D: TRBD2
V: TRBV6-5
size: .
J: TRBJ2-3
DNA: TGTGCCAGCAGTTTTTGGGCTAGCGGGGGCACAGATACGCAGTATTTT
CDR3: CASSFWASGGTDTQYF

D: TRBD1
V: TRBV5-6
size: .
J: TRBJ2-7
DNA: TGTGCCAGCAGCGGCTCCGGGACAGGGGAATACGAGCAGTACTTC
CDR3: CASSGSGTGEYEQYF

D: .
V: TRBV27
size: .
J: TRBJ2-3
DNA: TGTGCCAGCAGTCCGACCCAGTACCAACAGGGAGATACGCAGTATTTT
CDR3: CASSPTQYQQGDTQYF

D: TRBD2
V: TRBV7-2
size: .
J: TRBJ2-3
DNA: TGTGCCAGCAGCTACGGGACTAGCGGGAGAAGAATTGGAGATACGCAGTATTTT
CDR3: CASSYGTSGRRIGDTQYF

D: .
V: TRBV30
size: .
J: TRBJ2-6
DNA: TGTGCCTGGAGTGGGTTAGACTCTGGGGCCAACGTCCTGACTTTC
CDR3: CAWSGLDSGANVLTF

D: .
V: TRBV4-3
size: .
J: TRBJ1-2
DNA: TGCGCCAGCAGCCAAGGGGGGGGGCGGATATATGGCTACACCTTC
CDR3: CASSQGGGRIYGYTF

D: .
V: TRBV5-6
size: .
J: TRBJ2-7
DNA: TGTGCCAGCAGCCCCCCTCCGGGGTACGAGCAGTACTTC
CDR3: CASSPPPGYEQYF